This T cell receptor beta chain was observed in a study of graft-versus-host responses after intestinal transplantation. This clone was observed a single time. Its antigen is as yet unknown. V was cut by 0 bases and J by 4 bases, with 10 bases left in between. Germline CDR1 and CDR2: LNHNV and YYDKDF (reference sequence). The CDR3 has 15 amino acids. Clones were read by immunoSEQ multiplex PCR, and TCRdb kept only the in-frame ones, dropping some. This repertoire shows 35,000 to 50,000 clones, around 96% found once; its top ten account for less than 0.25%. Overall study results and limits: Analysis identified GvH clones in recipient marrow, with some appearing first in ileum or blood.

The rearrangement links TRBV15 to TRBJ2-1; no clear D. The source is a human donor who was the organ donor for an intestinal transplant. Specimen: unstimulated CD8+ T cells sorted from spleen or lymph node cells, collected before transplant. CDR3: CATSRDGVAYNEQFF. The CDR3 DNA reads TGTGCCACCAGCAGAGATGGAGTAGCATACAATGAGCAGTTCTTC.